Following are 5 T cell receptor beta chains from one sample sequenced in a study of OX40 agonist ivuxolimab in advanced cancers. Only in-frame clones appear in the TCRdb table, and some are missing; sequencing was by immunoSEQ multiplex PCR. The repertoire holds some 100,000 clones, with about 85% as singletons. The material sequenced was CD4+ or CD8+ T cells sorted from blood, taken in a trial of the OX40 agonist ivuxolimab. Source of these receptors: an adult with an advanced solid tumor such as melanoma, head and neck, liver or kidney cancer.

This sequence joins TRBV1 and TRBJ2-4; the table gives TRBD2 as D, unverified against the DNA. TRBV1 is flagged as a pseudogene. The CDR3 covers 14 residues. The CDR3 region is CTSSQVGGKNIQYF. In DNA form, the CDR3 reads TGCACCAGCAGCCAAGTTGGAGGCAAAAACATTCAGTACTTC.

V and J are TRBV19 and TRBJ2-1, with TRBD1 identical over 8 bases. Germline CDR1 is LNHDA and CDR2 is SQIVND (reference sequence). The CDR3 extends over 16 amino acids. The J segment lost 4 bases and the V segment lost 1 base, leaving 6 bases of the junction unmatched. The CDR3 region has the DNA TGTGCCAGTAGTATAGGGACAGGGTCTGGTTACAATGAGCAGTTCTTC. Its translation is CASSIGTGSGYNEQFF.

The J gene is TRBJ2-3, the V gene TRBV7-2, with TRBD1 identical over 7 bases. V was pared by 4 bases and J by 5 bases, with 6 bases of the junction left unmatched. CDR1 SGHTA and CDR2 FQGNSA come from the germline V gene. The CDR3 is 14 residues long. The DNA for the CDR3 is TGTGCCAGCAGCTGGGGTCAGGGGGAAGATACGCAGTATTTT. Translating it yields CASSWGQGEDTQYF.

In regard to this clone: The same CDR3 is also encoded by other DNA sequences in this sample. The chain employs TRBV7-2 and TRBJ1-1; TRBD1 matches at 8 bases. This CDR3 has 16 amino acids. Germline CDR1 is SGHTA and CDR2 is FQGNSA. The V and J ends lost 5 bases and 1 base, in that order; junction bases with no gene match: 9. The CDR3 spells CASSPRTGRGNTEAFF. CDR3 nucleotide sequence: TGTGCCAGCAGCCCAAGGACAGGGAGGGGGAACACTGAAGCTTTCTTT.

The genes are TRBV27 and TRBJ1-6; no firm D call. The CDR3 is 16 residues long. V was clipped by 2 bases and J by 4 bases, with 12 bases between them. Germline CDR1 reads MNHEY; CDR2 reads SMNVEV (reference sequence). For the CDR3, the DNA is TGTGCCAGCAGTTTAAATAATGAGGTTTATAATTCACCCCTCCACTTT. Protein sequence: CASSLNNEVYNSPLHF.